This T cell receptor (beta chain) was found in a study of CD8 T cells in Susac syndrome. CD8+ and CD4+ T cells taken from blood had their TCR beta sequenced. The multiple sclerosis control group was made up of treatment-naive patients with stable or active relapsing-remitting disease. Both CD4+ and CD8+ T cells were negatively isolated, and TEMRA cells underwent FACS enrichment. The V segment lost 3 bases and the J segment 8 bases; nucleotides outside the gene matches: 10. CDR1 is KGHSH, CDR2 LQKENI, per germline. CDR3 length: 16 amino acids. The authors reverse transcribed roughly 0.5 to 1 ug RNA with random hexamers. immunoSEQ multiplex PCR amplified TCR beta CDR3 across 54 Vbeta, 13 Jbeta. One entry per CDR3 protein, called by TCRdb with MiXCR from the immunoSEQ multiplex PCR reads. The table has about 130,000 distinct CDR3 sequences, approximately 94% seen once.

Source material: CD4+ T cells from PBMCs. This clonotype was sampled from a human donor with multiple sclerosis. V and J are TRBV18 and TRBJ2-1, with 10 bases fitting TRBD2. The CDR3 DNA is TGTGCCAGCTCACCTCTAAGCGGGGGGGCCAATTATGAGCAGTTCTTC. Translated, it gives CASSPLSGGANYEQFF.